Each of the 17 T cell receptor beta chains below was sequenced from the same sample in a study of blood T cell repertoires in COVID-19. Libraries were prepared by immunoSEQ multiplex PCR; TCRdb keeps only in-frame clonotypes and omits some of them. Of 180,000 or so clones listed, around 80% are singletons. The material sequenced was PBMCs or T cells enriched from blood (not recorded which). The receptors shown here come from a woman in her forties or fifties in a cohort exposed to, infected with or recovered from COVID-19 (not recorded which).

This clone showed up just a few times. V and J are TRBV28 and TRBJ1-5; possibly TRBD1 for D (5 bases). V gave up 8 bases and J gave up 3 bases, with 17 bases separating them. Germline V gene data show CDR1 as MDHEN and CDR2 as SYDVKM. CDR3 length: 15 amino acids. The CDR3 coding sequence is TGTGCCAGCCTCTACGGTGACAGAGTCAATCAGCCCCAGCATTTT. Protein product: CASLYGDRVNQPQHF.

The rearrangement joins TRBV7-9 to TRBJ1-4, with D possibly TRBD1 on 5 matching bases. The ends were cut back, 5 bases at V and 8 bases at J, with 12 bases in the middle. Germline lookup yields CDR1 SEHNR and CDR2 FQNEAQ (reference sequence). The CDR3 runs 13 residues. The CDR3 coding sequence is TGTGCCAGCAGCCCTATGGGGCGGGAAAAACTGTTTTTT. Protein: CASSPMGREKLFF.

This chain joins TRBV10-1 and TRBJ1-3; D uncertain. With 11 bases removed from V and 0 bases from J, the gap between germline ends came to 11 bases. Looked up from germline, CDR1 is WNHNN and CDR2 is SYGVQD (reference sequence). The CDR3 is 13 amino acids. CDR3 residues: CAAPGSSGNTIYF. CDR3 coding DNA: TGCGCCGCCCCGGGGAGCTCTGGAAACACCATATATTTT.

The chain employs TRBV12-3 or TRBV12-4 and TRBJ2-1, with 11 bases that match TRBD2. The trim removed 6 bases at V and 9 bases at J, leaving 4 bases unmatched. CDR3 length equals 13 residues. The CDR3 region is CASSLAGGSEQFF. The CDR3 DNA follows: TGTGCCAGCAGCCTAGCGGGAGGTTCTGAGCAGTTCTTC.

CDR3 sequence reads: CASSPRQGGGYGYTF. The DNA for the CDR3 is TGTGCCAGCAGTCCCAGACAGGGGGGAGGCTATGGCTACACCTTC. V gene TRBV27 combines with J gene TRBJ1-2; 9 bases line up with TRBD1. Germline V gene lookup returns CDR1 MNHEY and CDR2 SMNVEV (reference sequence). CDR3 length equals 15 residues. Losses at the gene ends were 5 bases for V and 4 bases for J; bases not matched to a gene: 8.

This clone was observed a single time. The rearrangement uses TRBV7-8 and TRBJ2-1, with 10 bases aligning to TRBD2. The V and J ends lost 4 bases and 3 bases, in that order; junction bases with no gene match: 6. The CDR3 extends over 16 amino acids. The germline gives CDR1 SGHVS, CDR2 FQNEAQ. The CDR3 DNA sequence: TGTGCCAGCAGCTCGGGACTAGCGAAAAACTACAATGAGCAGTTCTTC. This translates into CASSSGLAKNYNEQFF.

The CDR3 here is CASSFGVVAEAFF. The CDR3, as DNA: TGCGCCAGCAGCTTCGGGGTCGTGGCTGAAGCTTTCTTT. V gene TRBV5-1 combines with J gene TRBJ1-1, with D hard to call. V dropped 2 bases and J dropped 6 bases, with 11 bases sitting between them. CDR1 and CDR2 (germline): SGHRS, YFSETQ. This CDR3 comprises 13 residues.

CDR3 loop: CASSKEGSNQPQHF. The CDR3 DNA follows: TGTGCCAGCAGCAAGGAGGGTAGCAATCAGCCCCAGCATTTT. This chain uses TRBV5-4 with TRBJ1-5; no definite D call. Trimming left V 4 bases short and J 0 bases short, with 8 bases between. Germline loops: CDR1 SGHNT, CDR2 YYREEE (reference sequence). This CDR3 spans 14 amino acids. Combining the CDR3 with reference TRBV5-4 and TRBJ1-5 gives the whole variable domain ETGVTQSPTHLIKTRGQQVTLRCSSQSGHNTVSWYQQALGQGPQFIFQYYREEENGRGNFPPRFSGLQFPNYSSELNVNALELDDSALYLCASSKEGSNQPQHFGDGTRLSIL.

This chain joins TRBV29-1 and TRBJ2-3; 15 nucleotides agree with TRBD2. The CDR3 has 17 residues. J was trimmed by 1 base and V by 5 bases; bases with no gene match: 7. CDR1 and CDR2 from the germline V gene are SQVTM and ANQGSEA. CDR3 protein: CSVKGTSGRLGTDTQYF. CDR3 bases: TGCAGCGTTAAAGGGACTAGCGGGAGGTTGGGCACAGATACGCAGTATTTT.

The rearrangement uses TRBV7-8 and TRBJ1-6, with TRBD1 as a possible D gene (5 bases). CDR1 is SGHVS and CDR2 is FQNEAQ in the germline V gene. CDR3 length: 15 residues. With 4 bases removed from V and 3 bases from J, the gap between germline ends came to 10 bases. The DNA of the CDR3 is TGTGCCAGCAGCTCCCAGGGACTCTATAATTCACCCCTCCACTTT. Protein product: CASSSQGLYNSPLHF. The full variable domain, in which reference TRBV7-8 and TRBJ1-6 provide the parts outside the CDR3, is GAGVSQSPRYKVAKRGQDVALRCDPISGHVSLFWYQQALGQGPEFLTYFQNEAQLDKSGLPSDRFFAERPEGSVSTLKIQRTQQEDSAVYLCASSSQGLYNSPLHFGNGTRLTVT.

The chain has TRBV30 and TRBJ1-1; no definite D call. V gave up 4 bases and J gave up 3 bases, with 6 bases separating them. The CDR3 length is 11 residues. Germline CDR1 is GTSNPN and CDR2 is SVGIG (reference sequence). The CDR3 spells CAWTVDTEAFF. In DNA, the CDR3 is TGTGCCTGGACGGTGGACACTGAAGCTTTCTTT.

V gene TRBV15 combines with J gene TRBJ2-2; possible D gene TRBD2, 6 bases. Trimming left V 0 bases short and J 7 bases short, with 12 bases between. CDR1 and CDR2 from the germline V gene are LNHNV and YYDKDF (reference sequence). This CDR3 is 15 amino acids long. CDR3 sequence: CATSREGRRDGELFF. The DNA for the CDR3 is TGTGCCACCAGCAGAGAGGGGCGGCGGGACGGGGAGCTGTTTTTT.

This clone was picked up one time. V and J are TRBV3-1 (or the pseudogene TRBV3-2) and TRBJ2-3; TRBD2 agrees at 7 bases. Trimming at V came to 0 bases and at J to 4 bases, leaving 7 bases not matched to a gene. Germline CDR1 reads LGHDT; CDR2 reads YNNKEL (reference sequence). This CDR3 region has 16 residues. The CDR3 coding sequence is TGTGCCAGCAGCCAAGATCCAGCGGGAACGTCAGATACGCAGTATTTT. Translating gives CASSQDPAGTSDTQYF.

This clone was recorded a few times. This chain joins TRBV4-1 and TRBJ1-4, with D possibly TRBD1 on 5 matching bases. This CDR3 contains 14 residues. The V gene's germline CDR1 is MGHRA and CDR2 YSYEKL. V shed 0 bases and J shed 7 bases, with 9 bases lying between them. The DNA of the CDR3 is TGCGCCAGCAGCCAAGACAGGGTTTCTGAAAAACTGTTTTTT. Its translation: CASSQDRVSEKLFF.

The rearrangement links TRBV18 to TRBJ1-1, with 9 bases fitting TRBD1. The CDR3 has 17 residues. Germline CDR1 reads KGHSH; CDR2 reads LQKENI. V shed 5 bases, J shed 5 bases, and the junction held 15 bases outside the gene matches. The CDR3 loop reads CASSILIGTGLRTEAFF. The DNA for the CDR3 is TGTGCCAGCTCAATACTCATAGGGACAGGGTTGAGGACTGAAGCTTTCTTT.

This chain uses TRBV5-6 with TRBJ1-4; no firm D call. The germline CDR1 and CDR2 sequences are SGHDT and YYEEEE. V lost 2 bases and J 7 bases, leaving 15 bases between the germline ends. The CDR3 is made up of 15 amino acids. CDR3 sequence reads: CASSFFTRSGEKLFF. Written as DNA, the CDR3 is TGTGCCAGCAGCTTTTTTACCCGTAGCGGTGAAAAACTGTTTTTT.

This rearrangement joins TRBV28 to TRBJ2-7; a weak D match, TRBD1 (6 bases). Trimming took off 8 bases at V and 3 bases at J, with 14 bases between the two ends. CDR3 length equals 13 residues. Germline V lookup: CDR1 MDHEN, CDR2 SYDVKM. The CDR3 sequence: CASRLQGNYEQYF. The CDR3 DNA follows: TGTGCCAGCCGGTTACAGGGTAACTACGAGCAGTACTTC.